The rows below give T cell receptor beta chains drawn from one sample of a study of blood T cell repertoires in COVID-19. Data came from immunoSEQ multiplex PCR; TCRdb stores just in-frame clones and leaves some out. Of 85,000 to 100,000 clones in the sample, 60% to 85% were seen once. The sample was peripheral blood. The receptors were gathered from a man aged 50 or older who had recovered from COVID-19. The CDR3 runs from the conserved cysteine through the conserved F or W. D genes are given only for firm matches. Size tells how often a clone was seen (once, few, many) or the class of an expanded clone, and some rows leave it out.

v_gene,j_gene,d_gene,abundance,CDR3aa,CDR3nt
TRBV19,TRBJ1-3,-,-,CASSMVPSYTIYF,TGTGCCAGTAGTATGGTCCCCAGTTACACCATATATTTT
TRBV19,TRBJ2-2,-,-,CASRGGTAESTGELFF,TGTGCCAGTAGGGGCGGGACGGCGGAGAGCACCGGGGAGCTGTTTTTT
TRBV11-2,TRBJ2-2,-,-,CASSSPSSTTGELFF,TGTGCCAGCAGCTCTCCGAGTAGCACCACCGGGGAGCTGTTTTTT
TRBV5-1,TRBJ2-7,TRBD2,-,CARRWAGGGVIEQYF,TGCGCCCGCCGCTGGGCGGGCGGGGGGGTGATCGAGCAGTACTTC
TRBV7-2,TRBJ1-3,TRBD1,-,CASSLVGTELFSSGNTIYF,TGTGCCAGCAGCTTGGTGGGGACAGAACTATTCTCGTCAGGAAACACCATATATTTT
TRBV10-1,TRBJ1-1,TRBD1,-,CASSNNRGGMNTEAFF,TGCGCCAGCAGTAACAACAGGGGGGGAATGAACACTGAAGCTTTCTTT
TRBV29-1,TRBJ1-4,TRBD1,-,CSVQGGNEKLFF,TGCAGCGTTCAGGGGGGTAATGAAAAACTGTTTTTT
TRBV19,TRBJ2-1,-,-,CASSGRSLWNEQFF,TGTGCCAGTAGCGGGAGAAGTTTATGGAATGAGCAGTTCTTC
TRBV2,TRBJ2-3,-,-,CASSETRRTDTQYF,TGTGCCAGCAGTGAAACCAGGCGCACAGATACGCAGTATTTT
TRBV5-1,TRBJ2-1,-,-,CASSLAGTTEQFF,TGCGCCAGCAGCTTGGCCGGGACAACCGAGCAGTTCTTC
TRBV10-3,TRBJ2-1,TRBD1,-,CAISPTGGFSYNEQFF,TGTGCCATCAGCCCTACAGGGGGCTTCTCCTACAATGAGCAGTTCTTC
TRBV5-4,TRBJ1-2,-,-,CASSSGTGSVVMGYGYTF,TGTGCCAGCAGCTCGGGAACAGGGTCGGTGGTGATGGGCTATGGCTACACCTTC
TRBV6-2/TRBV6-3,TRBJ1-1,-,-,CASSSGGLGGTEAFF,TGTGCCAGCAGTTCGGGGGGGCTGGGCGGCACTGAAGCTTTCTTT
TRBV5-1,TRBJ2-1,TRBD2,-,CASSLELAGGHNEQFF,TGCGCCAGCAGCTTGGAGCTAGCGGGGGGGCACAATGAGCAGTTCTTC
TRBV5-1,TRBJ2-7,TRBD2,-,CASSLWPAGGNEQYF,TGCGCCAGCAGCCTCTGGCCAGCGGGAGGGAACGAGCAGTACTTC
TRBV28,TRBJ1-4,-,-,CASRPSPGRANEKLFF,TGTGCCAGCAGACCTTCCCCGGGGAGGGCTAATGAAAAACTGTTTTTT
TRBV5-5,TRBJ1-1,-,-,CASRRGGSTEAFF,TGTGCCAGCCGGCGCGGAGGGAGCACTGAAGCTTTCTTT
TRBV19,TRBJ2-2,-,once,CASSISLASLNTGELFF,TGTGCCAGTAGTATTTCTTTGGCCTCTCTTAACACCGGGGAGCTGTTTTTT
TRBV28,TRBJ1-2,-,-,CASSFLAAGPTGGYTF,TGTGCCAGCAGTTTCCTGGCGGCAGGCCCTACGGGGGGCTACACCTTC
TRBV5-1,TRBJ2-1,-,-,CASSLFGLSYNEQFF,TGCGCCAGCAGCTTATTTGGACTATCCTACAATGAGCAGTTCTTC